Presented here are 9 T cell receptor beta chains from one specimen sequenced in a study of blood T cell repertoires in COVID-19. Data came from immunoSEQ multiplex PCR; TCRdb stores just in-frame clones and leaves some out. The table lists 220,000 or so clones, around 86% of them singletons. Sequencing used peripheral blood. The receptors derive from a woman aged 50 to 65 with COVID-19, enrolled during active disease.

This chain connects TRBV14 to TRBJ2-1, with 7 bases matching TRBD1. The CDR3 length is 12 residues. Germline lookup yields CDR1 SGHDN and CDR2 FVKESK. Germline trimming cut 6 bases from V and 13 bases from J; bases unmatched to any gene: 9. Here the CDR3 reads CASSRQGLRQFF. The CDR3 nucleotides read TGTGCCAGCAGTCGACAGGGTCTCCGACAGTTCTTC.

V is TRBV19 and J is TRBJ1-5, with 7 bases that match TRBD1. Germline V gene lookup returns CDR1 LNHDA and CDR2 SQIVND (reference sequence). This CDR3 spans 14 amino acids. Trimming at V came to 7 bases and at J to 5 bases, leaving 8 bases not matched to a gene. Here the CDR3 reads CASKGGDGDQPQHF. The CDR3 DNA reads as TGTGCCAGTAAAGGGGGCGATGGTGATCAGCCCCAGCATTTT.

The chain carries TRBV5-6 and TRBJ2-3; 8 nucleotides agree with TRBD2. The CDR3 consists of 16 residues. Germline CDR1 and CDR2: SGHDT and YYEEEE. Unmatched junction bases numbered 5, after V lost 2 bases and J lost 0 bases. DNA for the CDR3: TGTGCCAGCAGCTTCCGAACTAGCGGCAGCACAGATACGCAGTATTTT. Translation: CASSFRTSGSTDTQYF. Using reference TRBV5-6 and TRBJ2-3 for the parts outside the CDR3, the full variable domain is DAGVTQSPTHLIKTRGQQVTLRCSPKSGHDTVSWYQQALGQGPQFIFQYYEEEERQRGNFPDRFSGHQFPNYSSELNVNALLLGDSALYLCASSFRTSGSTDTQYFGPGTRLTVL.

The genes are TRBV13 and TRBJ1-2; TRBD1 agrees at 7 bases. Germline V gene sequence: CDR1 PRHDT, CDR2 FYEKMQ (reference sequence). The CDR3 is 13 residues long. Trimming cost V 0 bases and J 7 bases; bases outside gene matches: 2. As DNA, the CDR3 is TGTGCCAGCAGCTTAGGACAGGGGTCTGGCTACACCTTC. It specifies CASSLGQGSGYTF.

The chain links TRBV6-5 to TRBJ2-5; perhaps TRBD1 as D (5 bases). The CDR3 length is 15 residues. CDR1 and CDR2 from the germline V gene are MNHEY and SVGAGI. Trimming cost V 6 bases and J 3 bases, with 17 bases left between them. CDR3 loop: CASSDSWGLEETQYF. The CDR3 DNA follows: TGTGCCAGCAGCGACTCGTGGGGCCTTGAAGAGACCCAGTACTTC.

This clone showed up just a few times. This chain connects TRBV18 to TRBJ1-3, with a tentative D call TRBD1 (6 bases). V gave up 3 bases and J gave up 3 bases, with 9 bases separating them. The CDR3 contains 14 residues. Germline assignment: CDR1 KGHSH and CDR2 LQKENI. The CDR3 DNA sequence: TGTGCCAGCTCACCGGGACATAGTGGAAACACCATATATTTT. Its translation: CASSPGHSGNTIYF.

The chain is built from TRBV3-1 (or the pseudogene TRBV3-2) and TRBJ2-3, with TRBD2 identical over 10 bases. Germline-derived CDR1 and CDR2 are LGHDT and YNNKEL (reference sequence). The CDR3 loop spans 15 amino acids. J gave up 5 bases and V 2 bases, and 4 bases lay outside the gene matches. The CDR3 nucleotides are TGTGCCAGCAGCCAAAAGCGGGGGGGCGGAGATACGCAGTATTTT. It is translated as CASSQKRGGGDTQYF.

This sequence joins TRBV18 and TRBJ2-5; TRBD1 matches 10 bases. This CDR3 region has 15 residues. Germline loops: CDR1 KGHSH, CDR2 LQKENI. V lost 6 bases and J lost 3; bases outside the gene matches: 7. CDR3 sequence (DNA): TGTGCCAGCTCCCTCGGACAGGGGGTTAAAGAGACCCAGTACTTC. Translating gives CASSLGQGVKETQYF.

This chain joins TRBV6-5 and TRBJ1-5; no definite D call. This CDR3 is 14 amino acids long. Per germline, CDR1 MNHEY and CDR2 SVGAGI. Deletions cut 7 bases from V and 4 bases from J, with 14 bases between. The CDR3 coding sequence is TGTGCCAGCACATATGCGATGCCTAATCAGCCCCAGCATTTT. Residues: CASTYAMPNQPQHF.